The 23 T cell receptor beta chains presented below share a single source sample, sequenced in a study of blood T cell repertoires in COVID-19. Sequencing used immunoSEQ multiplex PCR; TCRdb keeps in-frame clones, though not all of them. This table holds around 250,000 clones, 65% to 85% found once. Sequencing was done on a sample of peripheral blood. These receptors came from a man aged 40-49 years with active or convalescent COVID-19.

CDR3 loop: CASSEVGGSETQYF. The CDR3 region has the DNA TGTGCCAGCAGTGAAGTGGGAGGGTCAGAGACCCAGTACTTC. The J gene is TRBJ2-5, the V gene TRBV2, with 7 bases identical to TRBD2. Unmatched junction bases numbered 3, after V lost 1 base and J lost 4 bases. Germline lookup yields CDR1 SNHLY and CDR2 FYNNEI. The CDR3 has 14 amino acids.

This rearrangement joins TRBV5-1 to TRBJ1-2, with 8 bases matching TRBD1. Germline assignment: CDR1 SGHRS and CDR2 YFSETQ. The CDR3 length is 18 residues. Trimming took 0 bases from V and 2 from J; bases not matched to a gene: 12. CDR3 sequence (DNA): TGCGCCAGCAGCTTGGTTCCACTTCAGGGGGCGCTCAACTATGGCTACACCTTC. It codes for CASSLVPLQGALNYGYTF.

This clone is a singleton in its sample. V gene TRBV19 combines with J gene TRBJ1-5, with TRBD1 matching 11 bases. The CDR3 is made up of 16 amino acids. The germline V gene encodes CDR1 LNHDA and CDR2 SQIVND (reference sequence). V gave up 7 bases and J gave up 8 bases; unmatched junction bases: 13. The CDR3 DNA follows: TGTGCCAGTACCACAGGACAGGGGGCAGGCCTGAAGCCCCAGCATTTT. This codes for CASTTGQGAGLKPQHF. Based on the CDR3 plus reference TRBV19 and TRBJ1-5, the full variable domain is DGGITQSPKYLFRKEGQNVTLSCEQNLNHDAMYWYRQDPGQGLRLIYYSQIVNDFQKGDIAEGYSVSREKKESFPLTVTSAQKNPTAFYLCASTTGQGAGLKPQHFGDGTRLSIL.

The chain recombines TRBV5-1 with TRBJ2-7; 9 bases are shared with TRBD1. Trimming at V came to 4 bases and at J to 4 bases, leaving 3 bases not matched to a gene. The CDR3 is made up of 13 amino acids. Germline CDR1 and CDR2: SGHRS and YFSETQ. CDR3 region: CASSNDRGYEQYF. The CDR3 DNA is TGCGCCAGCAGCAACGACAGGGGGTACGAGCAGTACTTC. The complete variable domain, with remaining parts taken from reference TRBV5-1 and TRBJ2-7, reads KAGVTQTPRYLIKTRGQQVTLSCSPISGHRSVSWYQQTPGQGLQFLFEYFSETQRNKGNFPGRFSGRQFSNSRSEMNVSTLELGDSALYLCASSNDRGYEQYFGPGTRLTVT.

The V gene is TRBV30, the J gene TRBJ1-2; TRBD1 aligns across 9 bases. V lost 2 bases and J lost 8; bases outside the gene matches: 6. CDR1 and CDR2 (germline): GTSNPN, SVGIG (reference sequence). CDR3 size: 13 residues. CDR3 sequence: CAWSRDRERGYTF. The CDR3 DNA is TGTGCCTGGAGTAGGGACAGGGAGAGAGGCTACACCTTC.

This clone was seen just once. The chain links TRBV5-1 to TRBJ1-1; 11 bases line up with TRBD1. V lost 4 bases, J lost 2 bases, and 7 bases stayed unmatched. Germline V gene data show CDR1 as SGHRS and CDR2 as YFSETQ. The CDR3 is 16 residues long. CDR3 DNA sequence: TGCGCCAGCAGCCACGGACAGGGGGCAGGTAACACTGAAGCTTTCTTT. This gives the protein CASSHGQGAGNTEAFF.

J is TRBJ1-3 and V is TRBV30; D is undetermined. CDR1 is GTSNPN and CDR2 is SVGIG in the germline V gene (reference sequence). Trimming pared 4 bases from V and 0 bases from J, leaving 10 bases between. The CDR3 sequence is 14 residues long. CDR3 loop: CAWNKAVSGNTIYF. As DNA, the CDR3 is TGTGCCTGGAATAAAGCGGTCTCTGGAAACACCATATATTTT.

The chain is built from TRBV11-3 and TRBJ2-7, with unresolved D. The V gene's germline CDR1 is SGHNT and CDR2 YENEEA. There are 15 residues in the CDR3. Deletions cut 0 bases from V and 0 bases from J, with 9 bases between. CDR3 nucleotide sequence: TGTGCCAGCAGCTTAGAGCCTAGGAGCTCCTACGAGCAGTACTTC. Amino acids: CASSLEPRSSYEQYF.

This chain joins TRBV30 and TRBJ1-6; TRBD1 matches 7 bases. In germline, CDR1 is GTSNPN, CDR2 SVGIG (reference sequence). V gave up 4 bases and J gave up 0 bases; unmatched junction bases: 6. CDR3 length: 16 amino acids. CDR3 region: CAWTGGLSSYNSPLHF. The DNA of the CDR3 is TGTGCCTGGACAGGGGGGTTGAGCTCCTATAATTCACCCCTCCACTTT.

The chain combines TRBV7-9 with TRBJ1-3; possibly TRBD1 for D (5 bases). V was shortened by 6 bases and J by 0 bases, with 12 bases between the two germline ends. CDR3 length equals 15 residues. The germline V gene encodes CDR1 SEHNR and CDR2 FQNEAQ (reference sequence). This CDR3 reads CASRLDSYSGNTIYF. CDR3 bases: TGTGCCAGCAGGCTAGACAGCTACTCTGGAAACACCATATATTTT.

The CDR3 nucleotides are TGTGCCAGCAGCGAGCCGGGACTAAACTACAATGAGCAGTTCTTC. This sequence encodes CASSEPGLNYNEQFF. The genes are TRBV7-9 and TRBJ2-1; the match to TRBD2 covers 7 bases. This CDR3 is 15 amino acids long. Germline assignment: CDR1 SEHNR and CDR2 FQNEAQ (reference sequence). V lost 5 bases, J lost 3 bases, and 7 bases stayed unmatched.

V and J are TRBV16 and TRBJ1-1, with D unresolved. V was clipped by 0 bases and J by 3 bases, with 8 bases between them. The V gene's germline CDR1 is KGHSY and CDR2 FQNENV. This CDR3 is 14 amino acids long. The CDR3 coding sequence is TGTGCCAGCAGCCAATCAATCGGGGACACTGAAGCTTTCTTT. This sequence encodes CASSQSIGDTEAFF.

The rearrangement uses TRBV28 and TRBJ1-5; 9 bases are shared with TRBD1. Germline V lookup: CDR1 MDHEN, CDR2 SYDVKM. CDR3 length: 17 residues. The V gene end was trimmed by 6 bases and the J gene end by 2 bases; junction bases not matched to a gene: 11. The CDR3 sequence is CASSPKQGATGNQPQHF. In DNA form, the CDR3 reads TGTGCCAGCAGCCCAAAACAGGGGGCGACGGGCAATCAGCCCCAGCATTTT. Variable domain in full (rest from reference TRBV28 and TRBJ1-5): DVKVTQSSRYLVKRTGEKVFLECVQDMDHENMFWYRQDPGLGLRLIYFSYDVKMKEKGDIPEGYSVSREKKERFSLILESASTNQTSMYLCASSPKQGATGNQPQHFGDGTRLSIL.

This clone turned up a few times. The identical CDR3 is also encoded by other nucleotide sequences in the sample. This chain connects TRBV27 to TRBJ2-7; 8 bases match TRBD1. Per the germline V gene, CDR1 is MNHEY and CDR2 is SMNVEV (reference sequence). This CDR3 has 14 amino acids. Trimming at V came to 2 bases and at J to 4 bases, leaving 4 bases not matched to a gene. CDR3 DNA: TGTGCCAGCAGTTTAGGACAGGGACCATACGAGCAGTACTTC. This encodes CASSLGQGPYEQYF.

V is TRBV6-5 and J is TRBJ1-2; D perhaps matches TRBD1 (6 bases). The CDR3 loop spans 13 amino acids. Germline CDR1 reads MNHEY; CDR2 reads SVGAGI. Trimming pared 6 bases from V and 8 bases from J, leaving 16 bases between. CDR3 DNA: TGTGCCAGCAGCCGTACAGGGATAGGAGGCTACACCTTC. Protein: CASSRTGIGGYTF.

The chain carries TRBV5-1 and TRBJ2-1, with TRBD1 matching 8 bases. Looked up from germline, CDR1 is SGHRS and CDR2 is YFSETQ. This CDR3 contains 14 residues. J was trimmed by 14 bases and V by 1 base; bases with no gene match: 11. The CDR3 DNA is TGCGCCAGCAGCTTGTCGAGCTGGGCAGGGGGCGAGTTCTTC. This gives the protein CASSLSSWAGGEFF.

This chain uses TRBV25-1 with TRBJ1-2; TRBD1 matches 7 bases. V gave up 6 bases and J gave up 1 base; unmatched junction bases: 5. Germline V gene data show CDR1 as MGHDK and CDR2 as SYGVNS. This CDR3 comprises 14 residues. The DNA of the CDR3 is TGTGCCAGCAGCGTAGACAGGGATAACTATGGCTACACCTTC. This codes for CASSVDRDNYGYTF.

A single count supports this clone. The chain couples TRBV4-1 to TRBJ1-6, with TRBD1 identical over 10 bases. Germline V CDR1 and CDR2: MGHRA, YSYEKL. With 3 bases clipped from V and 2 bases from J, the junction kept 13 bases outside the gene matches. This CDR3 contains 20 residues. CDR3 nucleotides: TGCGCCAGCAGCCATGACCTTCGGGACAGGGGTGAAACCTATAATTCACCCCTCCACTTT. It translates to CASSHDLRDRGETYNSPLHF.

The V and J genes are TRBV3-1 (or the pseudogene TRBV3-2) and TRBJ1-1; D is ambiguous. The CDR3 loop spans 14 amino acids. Germline V gene data show CDR1 as LGHDT and CDR2 as YNNKEL (reference sequence). The V end was cut by 2 bases, the J end by 1 base, with 8 bases between. CDR3 DNA sequence: TGTGCCAGCAGCCAAAGAGGCACGAACACTGAAGCTTTCTTT. It encodes CASSQRGTNTEAFF.

CDR3: CASSLTGGRETQYF. CDR3 in DNA: TGCGCCAGCAGCTTGACAGGTGGGAGGGAGACCCAGTACTTC. The V gene is TRBV5-1, the J gene TRBJ2-5; maybe TRBD2 (6 bases). The germline V gene has CDR1 SGHRS and CDR2 YFSETQ. Trimming removed 1 base at V and 5 bases at J, with 12 bases between. This CDR3 is 14 amino acids long.

The gene calls are TRBV14 and TRBJ1-1; D is ambiguous. The V end lost 1 base, the J end lost 5 bases, and 8 bases lay between the germline ends. Germline CDR1 and CDR2: SGHDN and FVKESK. The CDR3 extends over 13 amino acids. DNA for the CDR3: TGTGCCAGCAGCCAAGTAGGGAGGACTGAAGCTTTCTTT. The encoded protein is CASSQVGRTEAFF.

The chain has TRBV6-2 or TRBV6-3 and TRBJ2-1; D is undetermined. Germline V gene data show CDR1 as MNHEY and CDR2 as SVGEGT. The CDR3 length is 16 residues. Trimming took off 5 bases at V and 1 base at J, with 15 bases between the two ends. Here the CDR3 reads CASSPHGFKSYNEQFF. Here the CDR3 DNA reads TGTGCCAGCAGTCCGCACGGTTTCAAGTCCTACAATGAGCAGTTCTTC.

The chain links TRBV27 to TRBJ1-2; no reliable D call. The germline V gene encodes CDR1 MNHEY and CDR2 SMNVEV (reference sequence). This CDR3 has 13 amino acids. Trimming removed 3 bases at V and 9 bases at J, with 14 bases between. CDR3 sequence: CASSFREAQSYTF. CDR3 DNA: TGTGCCAGCAGTTTTCGGGAAGCGCAAAGCTACACCTTC.